This entry describes one TCR beta chain. These data belong to a study of blood T cell repertoires in COVID-19. Germline CDR1 is KGHSH and CDR2 is LQKENI. The length of the CDR3 is 16 residues. The germline V and J ends were trimmed by 3 bases and 4 bases, with 16 bases remaining between them. Profiling relied on immunoSEQ multiplex PCR, and the TCRdb table lists in-frame clones only, not all of them. The sample records about 260,000 clones, more than 70% being singletons. This clonotype was obtained from a woman between 50 and 59 years old who had recovered from COVID-19. The chain couples TRBV18 to TRBJ1-3; a possible D gene is TRBD1 (5 bases). The sample consisted of PBMCs or T cells enriched from blood (not recorded which). CDR3 residues: CASSPGDTGSGNTIYF. The CDR3 DNA reads TGTGCCAGCTCACCTGGTGATACAGGTTCGGGAAACACCATATATTTT.